The entry below gives a single T cell receptor beta chain sequence along with its context. Its antigen is not known. CDR3 length equals 17 residues. Germline V gene sequence: CDR1 LNHNV, CDR2 YYDKDF (reference sequence). V lost 2 bases and J lost 6, with 20 bases in between. The data belong to a study of response to subunit inactivated influenza vaccine. Overall study results and limits: New T cells are recruited in small numbers by each seasonal influenza vaccination, according to the authors' suggestion.

TCRdb re-called the RT-PCR reads through MiXCR, storing one row per CDR3 protein. The sample consists of over 800,000 distinct CDR3 sequences, over 20% of them appearing once. The chain employs TRBV15 and TRBJ2-1, with D possibly TRBD1 on 6 matching bases. This receptor was taken from a man aged 45 to 65 who received an inactivated influenza vaccine. The sequenced sample was PBMCs from blood, obtained more than 4 days after vaccination. In nucleotides, the CDR3 is TGTGCCACCAGCAGAATTTTGAGGGACCGAGGGGGCAATGAGCAGTTCTTC. Translating gives CATSRILRDRGGNEQFF. Combining the CDR3 with reference TRBV15 and TRBJ2-1 gives the whole variable domain DAMVIQNPRYQVTQFGKPVTLSCSQTLNHNVMYWYQQKSSQAPKLLFHYYDKDFNNEADTPDNFQSRRPNTSFCFLDIRSPGLGDTAMYLCATSRILRDRGGNEQFFGPGTRLTVL.